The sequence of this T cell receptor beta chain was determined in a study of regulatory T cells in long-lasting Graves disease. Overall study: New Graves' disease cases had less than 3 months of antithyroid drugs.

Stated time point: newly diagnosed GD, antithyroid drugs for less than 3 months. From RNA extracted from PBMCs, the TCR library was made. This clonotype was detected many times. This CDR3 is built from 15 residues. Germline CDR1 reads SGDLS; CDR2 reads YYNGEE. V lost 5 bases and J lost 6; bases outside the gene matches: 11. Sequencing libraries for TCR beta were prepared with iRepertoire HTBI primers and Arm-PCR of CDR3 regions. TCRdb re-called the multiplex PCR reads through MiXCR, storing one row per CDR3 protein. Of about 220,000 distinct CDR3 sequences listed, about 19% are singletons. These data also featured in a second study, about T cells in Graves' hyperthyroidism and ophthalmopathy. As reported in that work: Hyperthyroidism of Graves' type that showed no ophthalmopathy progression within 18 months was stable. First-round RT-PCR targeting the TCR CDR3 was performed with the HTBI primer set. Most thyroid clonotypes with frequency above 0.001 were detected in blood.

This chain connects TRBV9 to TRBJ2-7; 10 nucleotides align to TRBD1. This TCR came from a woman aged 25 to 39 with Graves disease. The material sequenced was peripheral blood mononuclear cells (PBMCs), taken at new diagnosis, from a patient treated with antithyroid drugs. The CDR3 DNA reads TGTGCCAGCAGTCTTAGCCCGGGACAGGGGCTCGAGCAGTACTTC. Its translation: CASSLSPGQGLEQYF.